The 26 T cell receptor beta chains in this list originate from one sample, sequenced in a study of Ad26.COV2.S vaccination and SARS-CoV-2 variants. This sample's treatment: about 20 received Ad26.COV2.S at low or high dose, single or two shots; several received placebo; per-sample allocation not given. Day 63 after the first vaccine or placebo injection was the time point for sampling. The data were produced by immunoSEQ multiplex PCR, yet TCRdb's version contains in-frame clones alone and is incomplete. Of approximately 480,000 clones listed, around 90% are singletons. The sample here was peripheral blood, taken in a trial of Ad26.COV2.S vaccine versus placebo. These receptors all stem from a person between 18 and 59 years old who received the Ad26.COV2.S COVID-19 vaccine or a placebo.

The CDR3 sequence is CAWSERVRAEAFF. In nucleotides, the CDR3 is TGTGCCTGGAGCGAGAGGGTTAGGGCTGAAGCTTTCTTT. This rearrangement joins TRBV30 to TRBJ1-1; D not resolved. V was pared by 3 bases and J by 6 bases, with 14 bases between. The CDR3 has 13 amino acids. Germline CDR1 is GTSNPN and CDR2 is SVGIG (reference sequence).

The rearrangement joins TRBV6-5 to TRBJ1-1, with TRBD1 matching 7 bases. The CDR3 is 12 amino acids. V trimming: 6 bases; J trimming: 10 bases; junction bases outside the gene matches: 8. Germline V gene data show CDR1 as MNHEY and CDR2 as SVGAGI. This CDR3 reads CASSLAGGRAFF. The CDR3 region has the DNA TGTGCCAGCAGCCTAGCAGGGGGGAGAGCTTTCTTT.

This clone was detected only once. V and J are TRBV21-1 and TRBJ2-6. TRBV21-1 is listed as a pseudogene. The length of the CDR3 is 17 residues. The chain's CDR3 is CASSKGFPLCGANVLTF. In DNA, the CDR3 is TGTGCCAGCAGCAAAGGGTTTCCCTTGTGTGGGGCCAACGTCCTGACTTTC.

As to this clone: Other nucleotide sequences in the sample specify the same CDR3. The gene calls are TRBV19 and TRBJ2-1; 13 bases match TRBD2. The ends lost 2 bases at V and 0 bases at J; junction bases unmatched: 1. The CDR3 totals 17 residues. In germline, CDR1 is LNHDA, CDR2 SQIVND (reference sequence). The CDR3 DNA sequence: TGTGCCAGTAGTATACGGACTAGCGGGAGCTCCTACAATGAGCAGTTCTTC. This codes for CASSIRTSGSSYNEQFF. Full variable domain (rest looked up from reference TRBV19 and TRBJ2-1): DGGITQSPKYLFRKEGQNVTLSCEQNLNHDAMYWYRQDPGQGLRLIYYSQIVNDFQKGDIAEGYSVSREKKESFPLTVTSAQKNPTAFYLCASSIRTSGSSYNEQFFGPGTRLTVL.

Here the CDR3 reads CASSYSFGTEAFF. CDR3 nucleotide sequence: TGTGCCAGCAGTTATTCGTTTGGGACTGAAGCTTTCTTT. The chain recombines TRBV6-2 or TRBV6-3 with TRBJ1-1; D not resolved. Germline assignment: CDR1 MNHEY and CDR2 SVGEGT. The CDR3 consists of 13 residues. The V and J ends lost 3 bases and 5 bases respectively, with 10 bases between them.

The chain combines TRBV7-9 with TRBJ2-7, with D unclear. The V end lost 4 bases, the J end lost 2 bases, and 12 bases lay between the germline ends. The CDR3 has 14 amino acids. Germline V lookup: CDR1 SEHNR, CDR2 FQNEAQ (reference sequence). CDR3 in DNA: TGTGCCAGCAGCTCTCCGGCCCCTACCTACGAGCAGTACTTC. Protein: CASSSPAPTYEQYF.

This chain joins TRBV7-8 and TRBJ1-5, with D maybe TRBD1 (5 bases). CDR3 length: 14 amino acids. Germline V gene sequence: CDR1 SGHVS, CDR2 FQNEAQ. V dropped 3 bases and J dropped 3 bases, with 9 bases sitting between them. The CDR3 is CASSLGRNNQPQHF. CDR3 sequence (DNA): TGTGCCAGCAGCTTGGGACGGAACAATCAGCCCCAGCATTTT.

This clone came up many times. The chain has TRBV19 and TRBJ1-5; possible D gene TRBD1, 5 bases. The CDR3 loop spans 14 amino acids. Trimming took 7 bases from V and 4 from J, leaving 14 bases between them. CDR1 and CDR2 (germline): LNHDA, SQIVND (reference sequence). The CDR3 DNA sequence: TGTGCCAGTAATCGGGCAGGGTATAATCAGCCCCAGCATTTT. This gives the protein CASNRAGYNQPQHF.

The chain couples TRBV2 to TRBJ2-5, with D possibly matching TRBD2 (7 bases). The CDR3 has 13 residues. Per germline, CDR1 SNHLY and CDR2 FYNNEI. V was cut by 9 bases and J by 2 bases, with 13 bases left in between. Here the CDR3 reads CASTGRGQETQYF. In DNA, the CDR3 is TGTGCCAGTACAGGGAGGGGGCAAGAGACCCAGTACTTC.

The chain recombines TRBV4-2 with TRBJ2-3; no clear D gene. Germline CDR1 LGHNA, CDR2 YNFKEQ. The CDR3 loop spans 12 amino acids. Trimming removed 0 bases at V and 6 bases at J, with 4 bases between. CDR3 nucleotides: TGTGCCAGCAGCCAAGAGGGGGATACGCAGTATTTT. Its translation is CASSQEGDTQYF.

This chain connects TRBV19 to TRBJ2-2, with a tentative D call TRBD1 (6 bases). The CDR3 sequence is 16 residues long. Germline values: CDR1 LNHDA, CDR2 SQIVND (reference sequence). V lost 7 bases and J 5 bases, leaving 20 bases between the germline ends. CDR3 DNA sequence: TGTGCCAGTATGGGGGCCGGGACACCAGGTACCGGGGAGCTGTTTTTT. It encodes CASMGAGTPGTGELFF.

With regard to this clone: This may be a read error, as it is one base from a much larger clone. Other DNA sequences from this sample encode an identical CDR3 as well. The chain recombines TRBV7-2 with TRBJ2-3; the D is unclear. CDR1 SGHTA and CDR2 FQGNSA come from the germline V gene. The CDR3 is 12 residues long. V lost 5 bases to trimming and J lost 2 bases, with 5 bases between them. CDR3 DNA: TGTGCCAGCAGCCCTAACACAGATACGCAGTATTTT. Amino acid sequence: CASSPNTDTQYF.

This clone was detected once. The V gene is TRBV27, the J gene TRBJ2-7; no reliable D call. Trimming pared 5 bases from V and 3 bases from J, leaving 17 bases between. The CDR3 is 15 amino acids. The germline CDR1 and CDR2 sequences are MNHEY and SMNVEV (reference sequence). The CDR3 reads CASSPVRGPDYEQYF. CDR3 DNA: TGTGCCAGCAGTCCCGTGAGAGGCCCCGACTACGAGCAGTACTTC.

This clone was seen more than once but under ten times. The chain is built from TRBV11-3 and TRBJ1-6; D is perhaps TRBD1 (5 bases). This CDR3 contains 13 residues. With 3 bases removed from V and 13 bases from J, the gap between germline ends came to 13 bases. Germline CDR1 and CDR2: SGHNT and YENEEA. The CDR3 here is CASSLNGGTPLHF. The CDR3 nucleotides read TGTGCCAGCAGCTTGAATGGGGGAACGCCCCTCCACTTT.

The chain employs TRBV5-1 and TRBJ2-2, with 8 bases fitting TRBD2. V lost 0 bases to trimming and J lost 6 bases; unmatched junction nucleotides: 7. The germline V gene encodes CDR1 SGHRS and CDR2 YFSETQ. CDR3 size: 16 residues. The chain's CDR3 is CASSLVVSGTAGELFF. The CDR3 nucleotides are TGCGCCAGCAGCTTGGTTGTTAGCGGGACTGCCGGGGAGCTGTTTTTT. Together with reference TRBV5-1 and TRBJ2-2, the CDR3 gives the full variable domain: KAGVTQTPRYLIKTRGQQVTLSCSPISGHRSVSWYQQTPGQGLQFLFEYFSETQRNKGNFPGRFSGRQFSNSRSEMNVSTLELGDSALYLCASSLVVSGTAGELFFGEGSRLTVL.

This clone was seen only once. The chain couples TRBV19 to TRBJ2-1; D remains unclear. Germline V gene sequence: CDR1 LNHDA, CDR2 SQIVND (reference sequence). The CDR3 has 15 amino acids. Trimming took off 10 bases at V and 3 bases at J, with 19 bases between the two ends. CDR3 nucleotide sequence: TGTGCCACGGCCCGGGTAGAGCGCGGCTACAATGAGCAGTTCTTC. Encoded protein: CATARVERGYNEQFF.

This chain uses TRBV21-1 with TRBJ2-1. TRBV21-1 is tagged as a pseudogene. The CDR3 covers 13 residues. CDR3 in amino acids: CASSKVGNNEQFF. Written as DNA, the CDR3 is TGTGCCAGCAGCAAAGTGGGAAACAATGAGCAGTTCTTC.

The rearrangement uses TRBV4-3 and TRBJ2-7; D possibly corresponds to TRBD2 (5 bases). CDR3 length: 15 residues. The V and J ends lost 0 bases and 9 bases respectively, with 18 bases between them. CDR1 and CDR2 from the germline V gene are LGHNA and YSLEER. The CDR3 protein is CASSQDPMSNRGQYF. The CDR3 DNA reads TGCGCCAGCAGCCAAGATCCCATGTCCAATCGGGGGCAGTACTTC.

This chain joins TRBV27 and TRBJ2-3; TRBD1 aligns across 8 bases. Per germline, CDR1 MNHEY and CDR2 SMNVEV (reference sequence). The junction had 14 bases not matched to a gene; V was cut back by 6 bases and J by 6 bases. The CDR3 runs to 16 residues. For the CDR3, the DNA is TGTGCCAGCAGCCTGGTAGGAGGGACAGGCCCCGATACGCAGTATTTT. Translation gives CASSLVGGTGPDTQYF.

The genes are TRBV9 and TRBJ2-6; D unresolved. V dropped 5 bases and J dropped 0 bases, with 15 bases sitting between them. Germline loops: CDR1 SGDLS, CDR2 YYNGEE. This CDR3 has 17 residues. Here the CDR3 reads CASSYRSGYSGANVLTF. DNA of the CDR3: TGTGCCAGCAGTTACCGCTCCGGTTACTCTGGGGCCAACGTCCTGACTTTC.

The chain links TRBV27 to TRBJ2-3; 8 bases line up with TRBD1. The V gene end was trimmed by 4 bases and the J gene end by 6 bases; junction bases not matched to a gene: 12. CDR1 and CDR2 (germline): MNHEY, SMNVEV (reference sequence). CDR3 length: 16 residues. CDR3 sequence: CASSWGTGPPRDTQYF. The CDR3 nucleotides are TGTGCCAGCAGTTGGGGGACAGGACCTCCACGGGATACGCAGTATTTT.

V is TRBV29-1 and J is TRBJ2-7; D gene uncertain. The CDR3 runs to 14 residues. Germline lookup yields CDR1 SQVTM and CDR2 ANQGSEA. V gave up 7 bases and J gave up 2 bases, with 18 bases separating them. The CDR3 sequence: CSAAHHVATYEQYF. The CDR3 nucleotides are TGCAGCGCCGCCCACCATGTAGCAACCTACGAGCAGTACTTC.

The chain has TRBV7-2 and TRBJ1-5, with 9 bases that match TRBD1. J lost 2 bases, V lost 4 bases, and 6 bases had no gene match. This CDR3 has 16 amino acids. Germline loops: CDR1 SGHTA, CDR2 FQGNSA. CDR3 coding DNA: TGTGCCAGCAGCTCACAGGGGGCGAGGGGCAATCAGCCCCAGCATTTT. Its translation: CASSSQGARGNQPQHF.

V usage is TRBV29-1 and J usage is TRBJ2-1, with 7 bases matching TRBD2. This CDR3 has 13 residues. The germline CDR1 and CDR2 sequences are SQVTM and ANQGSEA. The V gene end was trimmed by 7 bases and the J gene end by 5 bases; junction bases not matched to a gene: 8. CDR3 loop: CSAREGPHNEQFF. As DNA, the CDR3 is TGCAGCGCCAGGGAGGGTCCACACAATGAGCAGTTCTTC.

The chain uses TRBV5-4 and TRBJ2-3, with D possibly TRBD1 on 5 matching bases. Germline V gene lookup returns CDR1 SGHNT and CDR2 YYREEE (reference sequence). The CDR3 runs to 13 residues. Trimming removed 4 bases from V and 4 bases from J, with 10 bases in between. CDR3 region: CASSDDRPDTQYF. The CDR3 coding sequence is TGTGCCAGCAGCGACGACAGACCAGATACGCAGTATTTT.

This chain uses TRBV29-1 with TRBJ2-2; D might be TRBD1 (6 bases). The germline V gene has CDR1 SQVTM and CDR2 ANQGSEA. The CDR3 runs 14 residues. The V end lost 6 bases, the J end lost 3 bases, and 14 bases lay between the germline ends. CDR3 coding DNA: TGCAGCGTAGCCCAGACAGGAGACACCGGGGAGCTGTTTTTT. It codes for CSVAQTGDTGELFF.